The rows below give T cell receptor beta chains drawn from one sample of a study of OX40 agonist ivuxolimab in advanced cancers. Only in-frame clones appear in the TCRdb table, and some are missing; sequencing was by immunoSEQ multiplex PCR. Altogether 60,000 to 85,000 clones are present, about 87% being singletons, with the ten largest covering under 7%. Material: CD4+ or CD8+ T cells sorted from blood, obtained in a trial of the OX40 agonist ivuxolimab. These receptors originate from an adult with an advanced solid tumor such as melanoma, head and neck, liver or kidney cancer. Each CDR3 is given with its conserved first and last residue. The D gene is left open where the match is weak. For some rows the clone size is stated as once, few or many, or as a class when expanded; others skip it.

CDR3 length: 15
clone size: .
V gene: TRBV16
D gene: TRBD1
J gene: TRBJ1-5
CDR3 DNA: TGTGCCAGCAGCCCCAGACAGGGCCCGCCTCAGCCCCAGCATTTT
CDR3 protein: CASSPRQGPPQPQHF

CDR3 length: 13
clone size: .
V gene: TRBV4-3
D gene: .
J gene: TRBJ1-5
CDR3 DNA: TGCGCCAGCAGGGTCGGGCGGAATCAGCCCCAGCATTTT
CDR3 protein: CASRVGRNQPQHF

CDR3 length: 13
clone size: .
V gene: TRBV7-2
D gene: TRBD2
J gene: TRBJ2-7
CDR3 DNA: TGTGCCAGCAGCCCCGGGACTAGCCGCGAGCAGTACTTC
CDR3 protein: CASSPGTSREQYF

CDR3 length: 18
clone size: .
V gene: TRBV9
D gene: TRBD2
J gene: TRBJ2-6
CDR3 DNA: TGTGCCAGCTCCAAACGGACTAGCGGGAGCTCTGGGGCCAACGTCCTGACTTTC
CDR3 protein: CASSKRTSGSSGANVLTF

CDR3 length: 13
clone size: .
V gene: TRBV28
D gene: .
J gene: TRBJ2-7
CDR3 DNA: TGTGCCAGCGCTAAGGGCGTCTTCTACGAGCAGTACTTC
CDR3 protein: CASAKGVFYEQYF

CDR3 length: 14
clone size: .
V gene: TRBV27
D gene: .
J gene: TRBJ2-1
CDR3 DNA: TGTGCCAGCAGCCTCCGGGACTTGATCCCCGAGCAGTTCTTC
CDR3 protein: CASSLRDLIPEQFF

CDR3 length: 15
clone size: .
V gene: TRBV29-1
D gene: .
J gene: TRBJ2-2
CDR3 DNA: TGCAGCGCCAATAGGTGGGATACGAACACCGGGGAGCTGTTTTTT
CDR3 protein: CSANRWDTNTGELFF

CDR3 length: 14
clone size: .
V gene: TRBV7-3
D gene: TRBD1
J gene: TRBJ1-1
CDR3 DNA: TGTGCCAGCAGCTCCGGGACAGTGAACACTGAAGCTTTCTTT
CDR3 protein: CASSSGTVNTEAFF

CDR3 length: 15
clone size: .
V gene: TRBV2
D gene: TRBD2
J gene: TRBJ2-7
CDR3 DNA: TGTGCCAGCTTTCGGCCCGGCGGGAGGACAAACGAGCAGTACTTC
CDR3 protein: CASFRPGGRTNEQYF

CDR3 length: 14
clone size: .
V gene: TRBV19
D gene: .
J gene: TRBJ2-3
CDR3 DNA: TGTGCCAGTAGTATAGGGCTCGGGGCAGATACGCAGTATTTT
CDR3 protein: CASSIGLGADTQYF

CDR3 length: 15
clone size: .
V gene: TRBV15
D gene: TRBD1
J gene: TRBJ2-2
CDR3 DNA: TGTGCCACCAGCAGAGACAGGGGGCGCACCGGGGAGCTGTTTTTT
CDR3 protein: CATSRDRGRTGELFF

CDR3 length: 15
clone size: once
V gene: TRBV28
D gene: TRBD2
J gene: TRBJ2-7
CDR3 DNA: TGTGCCAGCAGTTACAGGACTAGCGGGGGTTACGAGCAGTACTTC
CDR3 protein: CASSYRTSGGYEQYF

CDR3 length: 13
clone size: .
V gene: TRBV14
D gene: .
J gene: TRBJ2-6
CDR3 DNA: TGTGCCAGCAGTGGCTCTGGGGCCAACGTCCTGACTTTC
CDR3 protein: CASSGSGANVLTF

CDR3 length: 16
clone size: .
V gene: TRBV7-2
D gene: .
J gene: TRBJ2-2
CDR3 DNA: TGTGCCAGCAGCCCAGCCGTTAGGTCTGGCACCGGGGAGCTGTTTTTT
CDR3 protein: CASSPAVRSGTGELFF

CDR3 length: 17
clone size: .
V gene: TRBV5-1
D gene: .
J gene: TRBJ2-6
CDR3 DNA: TGCGCCAGCAGCCGACGGGATTCATTCTCTGGGGCCAACGTCCTGACTTTC
CDR3 protein: CASSRRDSFSGANVLTF

CDR3 length: 16
clone size: .
V gene: TRBV6-5
D gene: .
J gene: TRBJ1-1
CDR3 DNA: TGTGCCAGCAGTTACTCAGCCCGCGGCGGGGGCACTGAAGCTTTCTTT
CDR3 protein: CASSYSARGGGTEAFF

CDR3 length: 16
clone size: .
V gene: TRBV7-3
D gene: TRBD2
J gene: TRBJ2-2
CDR3 DNA: TGTGCCAGCAGCCGACTAGCGGGGGATTACACCGGGGAGCTGTTTTTT
CDR3 protein: CASSRLAGDYTGELFF

CDR3 length: 15
clone size: once
V gene: TRBV9
D gene: .
J gene: TRBJ1-3
CDR3 DNA: TGTGCCAGCAGCGTAGTCGGAGGACCTGGAAACACCATATATTTT
CDR3 protein: CASSVVGGPGNTIYF

CDR3 length: 14
clone size: .
V gene: TRBV29-1
D gene: .
J gene: TRBJ2-1
CDR3 DNA: TGCAGCGTTGGGAGGGTAGGCTCCTACAATGAGCAGTTCTTC
CDR3 protein: CSVGRVGSYNEQFF

CDR3 length: 13
clone size: .
V gene: TRBV7-3
D gene: .
J gene: TRBJ1-1
CDR3 DNA: TGTGCCAGCAGCGATCTGGGTAACACTGAAGCTTTCTTT
CDR3 protein: CASSDLGNTEAFF

CDR3 length: 12
clone size: .
V gene: TRBV7-2
D gene: .
J gene: TRBJ2-4
CDR3 DNA: TGTGCCAGCAGCTTAGCTGAAAACATTCAGTACTTC
CDR3 protein: CASSLAENIQYF

CDR3 length: 16
clone size: .
V gene: TRBV11-3
D gene: TRBD1
J gene: TRBJ2-2
CDR3 DNA: TGTGCCAGCAGCCGGGAATGGACAGGCGACACCGGGGAGCTGTTTTTT
CDR3 protein: CASSREWTGDTGELFF

CDR3 length: 15
clone size: .
V gene: TRBV9
D gene: .
J gene: TRBJ2-7
CDR3 DNA: TGTGCCAGCAGCGTAGACCCGACCCCCTCCTACGAGCAGTACTTC
CDR3 protein: CASSVDPTPSYEQYF

CDR3 length: 15
clone size: once
V gene: TRBV5-1
D gene: .
J gene: TRBJ2-2
CDR3 DNA: TGCGCCAGCAGCTTGGAGACACTTACAACCGGGGAGCTGTTTTTT
CDR3 protein: CASSLETLTTGELFF

CDR3 length: 13
clone size: .
V gene: TRBV2
D gene: .
J gene: TRBJ2-5
CDR3 DNA: TGTGCCACCCAATTGGGGGGCCAAGAGACCCAGTACTTC
CDR3 protein: CATQLGGQETQYF

CDR3 length: 17
clone size: .
V gene: TRBV2
D gene: .
J gene: TRBJ2-2
CDR3 DNA: TGTGCCAGCATCCCTCTCTTTGGGGGGCCGAACACCGGGGAGCTGTTTTTT
CDR3 protein: CASIPLFGGPNTGELFF

CDR3 length: 14
clone size: .
V gene: TRBV4-3
D gene: .
J gene: TRBJ2-7
CDR3 DNA: TGCGCCAGCAGCCAAGAGGGGGGATCCTACGAGCAGTACTTC
CDR3 protein: CASSQEGGSYEQYF

CDR3 length: 10
clone size: .
V gene: TRBV12-5
D gene: .
J gene: TRBJ1-1
CDR3 DNA: TGTGCTAGTGGCCCGACTGAAGCTTTCTTT
CDR3 protein: CASGPTEAFF

CDR3 length: 14
clone size: once
V gene: TRBV28
D gene: .
J gene: TRBJ2-7
CDR3 DNA: TGTGCCAGCAGTTTATCGGCCGAAGGGGTCGAGCAGTACTTC
CDR3 protein: CASSLSAEGVEQYF

CDR3 length: 14
clone size: .
V gene: TRBV7-9
D gene: .
J gene: TRBJ2-2
CDR3 DNA: TGTGCCAGCAGCTTAGCGGCAGCCGCCGGGGAGCTGTTTTTT
CDR3 protein: CASSLAAAAGELFF

CDR3 length: 15
clone size: .
V gene: TRBV7-2
D gene: TRBD2
J gene: TRBJ2-4
CDR3 DNA: TGTGCCAGCAGCAAGCGGGATTTAGCCAAAAACATTCAGTACTTC
CDR3 protein: CASSKRDLAKNIQYF

CDR3 length: 13
clone size: .
V gene: TRBV21-1
D gene: .
J gene: TRBJ2-7
CDR3 DNA: TGTGCCAGCAGCAACACAGGGGGGTGCGAGCAGTACTTC
CDR3 protein: CASSNTGGCEQYF

CDR3 length: 15
clone size: once
V gene: TRBV7-3
D gene: .
J gene: TRBJ2-1
CDR3 DNA: TGTGCCAGCAGCCCAACAGGGTATCCCTACAATGAGCAGTTCTTC
CDR3 protein: CASSPTGYPYNEQFF

CDR3 length: 14
clone size: .
V gene: TRBV28
D gene: .
J gene: TRBJ2-7
CDR3 DNA: TGTGCCAGCAGTTTTTGGACCTTACACTACGAGCAGTACTTC
CDR3 protein: CASSFWTLHYEQYF

CDR3 length: 16
clone size: .
V gene: TRBV9
D gene: TRBD2
J gene: TRBJ2-2
CDR3 DNA: TGTGCCAGCAGCCCCAGACCCCTGGCGGGGGACGGGGAGCTGTTTTTT
CDR3 protein: CASSPRPLAGDGELFF

CDR3 length: 16
clone size: .
V gene: TRBV2
D gene: TRBD1
J gene: TRBJ1-5
CDR3 DNA: TGTGCCAGCAGTGAATTCGGAAGACAGGGGTTACAGCCCCAGCATTTT
CDR3 protein: CASSEFGRQGLQPQHF

CDR3 length: 12
clone size: .
V gene: TRBV14
D gene: .
J gene: TRBJ1-1
CDR3 DNA: TGTGCCAGCAGCCGGGGGTGGACTGAAGCTTTCTTT
CDR3 protein: CASSRGWTEAFF

CDR3 length: 15
clone size: .
V gene: TRBV28
D gene: TRBD1
J gene: TRBJ1-5
CDR3 DNA: TGTGCCAGCAGAAGGACAGGGCGCAGCAATCAGCCCCAGCATTTT
CDR3 protein: CASRRTGRSNQPQHF

CDR3 length: 15
clone size: once
V gene: TRBV10-2
D gene: TRBD1
J gene: TRBJ2-2
CDR3 DNA: TGCGCCAGCAAAAAGGGACAGGGAAACACCGGGGAGCTGTTTTTT
CDR3 protein: CASKKGQGNTGELFF

CDR3 length: 16
clone size: .
V gene: TRBV28
D gene: TRBD1
J gene: TRBJ2-7
CDR3 DNA: TGTGCCAGCAGTTTAAGTCTGGGGACAGGGTCCCACGAGCAGTACTTC
CDR3 protein: CASSLSLGTGSHEQYF

CDR3 length: 14
clone size: few
V gene: TRBV7-9
D gene: .
J gene: TRBJ1-2
CDR3 DNA: TGTGCCAGCAGCTTAGGGGCAGGGAGCTATGGCTACACCTTC
CDR3 protein: CASSLGAGSYGYTF